This T cell receptor beta chain was captured in a study of blood T cells in healthy people across ages. J was trimmed by 6 bases and V by 8 bases; bases with no gene match: 10. Germline CDR1 MNHNY, CDR2 SVGAGI (reference sequence). The CDR3 contains 15 residues. Together with a sample-barcoded 5' primer, a J-beta primer mix was included in a second PCR lasting about 6 to 11 cycles. TCRdb analysed the 5' RACE reads with MiXCR anew, one entry per CDR3 protein. The sample lists 800,000 to 900,000 distinct CDR3 sequences; approximately 65% were seen once. V and J are TRBV6-6 and TRBJ2-7, with TRBD2 matching over 13 bases. Sequencing used blood. This sequence was found in a man aged 25 to 45 in good health. The DNA of the CDR3 is TGTGCCAGCCGCCCCGAGAGGACTAGCGGGGGCGAGCAGTACTTC. This gives the protein CASRPERTSGGEQYF.